This TCR beta chain was identified during a study of blood T cells in healthy people across ages (dated by TCRdb to the mid-2010s). Regarding the research as a whole: In model experiments, template switching captured about one uniquely barcoded TCR beta cDNA molecule for every two T cells. To track age-related changes in TCR beta repertoire diversity, the study relied on deep sequencing normalized with unique cDNA molecular identifiers. Four age groups were formed from the donors: young (average approximately 15 years), middle-aged (just under 40), aged (under 70) and long-lived (roughly 81). Donors of different ages were randomly distributed across sequencing lanes to avoid experimental bias. For two donors (one aged 18 to 29 and one aged 80 or older), the study analyzed two additional independent replicas of 1 million unique cDNA reads from the same blood draw. Overall study results and their limits: Donor CMV infection status was unknown, potentially confounding age-related changes in expanded clonotypes. Compared with the aged group, the long-lived group had more naive CD4+ T cells, fewer expanded clones and increased TCR diversity, a pattern suggesting age selection. Because profiling used bulk unsorted PBMCs, naive and antigen-experienced compartments could not be compared conclusively. There was a strong correlation between observed TCR beta diversity and the percentage of naive T cells measured by flow cytometry. As age increased, observed TCR beta diversity per million T cells dropped in a roughly linear way, and a significant reduction was already evident by age around 41. Estimates of total diversity based on one million sequenced T cells were regarded as lower bounds and as underestimates.

In the case of this clonotype: It has no known antigen specificity. Base quality data are lacking; no much larger clone is found one base away.

Reading the germline V gene (reference sequence) gives CDR1 SEHNR and CDR2 FQNEAQ. V is reduced by 5 bases and J by 2 bases, leaving a spacing of 18 bases between them. The CDR3, cysteine through phenylalanine, is 16 amino acids long. Only the CDR3 DNA is retained, 48 bases long and in frame from the first base. Donors were 40 or so systemically healthy Caucasian individuals from Russia aged roughly 6 to 90 years. Ten milliliters of peripheral blood were drawn from each donor into EDTA-treated Vacutainer tubes. PBMCs were isolated by Ficoll-Paque density-gradient centrifugation, with at least 7 million obtained per sample. Trizol reagent was used to extract total RNA from the PBMCs, yielding at least 5.5 micrograms per sample. For every donor, flow cytometry on a PBMC aliquot measured the percentage of naive CD45RAhigh/CD27high T cells. Libraries came from 5' RACE. The second PCR ran for roughly 7 to 12 cycles and used a J-beta primer mix along with a sample-barcoded 5' primer. Each TCR beta cDNA molecule received a unique molecular identifier from a template-switch 5' adaptor carrying 12 random nucleotides. Each sample yielded at least 3 million CDR3-containing paired-end reads. First-strand cDNA synthesis was performed from all RNA using the Mint cDNA synthesis kit, with priming by a TRBC-specific oligonucleotide. Following uracil-DNA glycosylase treatment, a first 18-cycle PCR with universal primers M1SS and BC2_uni_R was performed on all cDNA. The source study handled its data this way. For normalization, 1 million high-quality reads were randomly selected from each sample, with every read carrying a distinct molecular identifier. Instead of being binned into consensus sequences, reads with shared molecular identifiers were discarded. MiTCR, set to a Q25 quality threshold and the strictest error-elimination algorithm, was used for CDR3 identification, clonotype clustering and error correction. A nonparametric unseen species model with Euler transformation was used to estimate lower-bound total TCR beta diversity. TCRdb cleaned the public reads at Q25 with fastp, built clones with MiXCR and kept in-frame beta chains. A single entry per CDR3 protein holds the most common genes and DNA from its merged rows. For this entry, the V and J calls and clone size follow TCRdb and not the study's own pipeline. Within this sample are fewer than 2 million distinct CDR3 sequences, with about two fifths of them counted one time only. The top ten hold roughly 23% of the sample.

The TCR was taken from a human donor in good health. Here the chain combines TRBV7-9 and TRBJ1-1, with TRBD1 perhaps the D gene, on 6 matching bases. Sequenced material: blood. The DNA sequence is as follows: TGTGCCAGCAGCCCCGAGGGGGATCTGACTAACACTGAAGCTTTCTTT. Its product reads: CASSPEGDLTNTEAFF. Reference TRBV7-9 and TRBJ1-1 genes cover what lies past the CDR3, so the full variable domain is DTGVSQNPRHKITKRGQNVTFRCDPISEHNRLYWYRQTLGQGPEFLTYFQNEAQLEKSRLLSDRFSAERPKGSFSTLEIQRTEQGDSAMYLCASSPEGDLTNTEAFFGQGTRLTVV.